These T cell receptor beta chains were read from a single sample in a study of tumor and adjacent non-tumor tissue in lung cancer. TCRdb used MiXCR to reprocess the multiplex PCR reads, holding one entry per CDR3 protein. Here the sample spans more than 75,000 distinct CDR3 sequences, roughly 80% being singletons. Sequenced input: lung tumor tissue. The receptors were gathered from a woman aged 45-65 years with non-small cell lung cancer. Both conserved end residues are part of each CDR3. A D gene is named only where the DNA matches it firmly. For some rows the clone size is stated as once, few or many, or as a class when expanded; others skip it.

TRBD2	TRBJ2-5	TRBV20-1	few	TGCAGTGCTGGAGATAGTGCGGGAGGCTTGGAGACCCCGTACTTC	CSAGDSAGGLETPYF
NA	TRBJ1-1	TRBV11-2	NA	TGTGCCAGCAACTTCGGAGGAAAGGGCACTGAAGCTTTCTTT	CASNFGGKGTEAFF
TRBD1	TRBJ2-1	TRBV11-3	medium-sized	TGTGCCAGCAGCTTAGCAGGGGGCAATGAGCAGTTCTTC	CASSLAGGNEQFF
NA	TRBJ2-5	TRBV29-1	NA	TGCAGCGTTTCAGGGCTGAGGTTTCGAGAGACACAGTATTTC	CSVSGLRFRETQYF
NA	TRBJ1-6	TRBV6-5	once	TGTGCCACCCGGTGGGCGACCAACAATTCACCCCTCCACTTT	CATRWATNNSPLHF
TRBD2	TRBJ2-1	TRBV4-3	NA	TGTGCCAGCAGCCAAGAATTTAGCGGGAGGGTGAACTCCTACAATGAGCAATTCTTC	CASSQEFSGRVNSYNEQFF
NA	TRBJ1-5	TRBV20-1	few	TGCAGTGTCCTGTTCGCGGGGGGAATAAGGGGCAATCAGCCCCAGCATTTT	CSVLFAGGIRGNQPQHF
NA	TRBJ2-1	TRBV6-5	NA	TGTGCCAGGAGGCCCTTATTGCGGAACTCCTACGAGCAGTTCTTC	CARRPLLRNSYEQFF
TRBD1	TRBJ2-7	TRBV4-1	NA	TGTGCCAGCAACCAAGACAGAGGACAGGCCTACGAGCAGTACTTC	CASNQDRGQAYEQYF
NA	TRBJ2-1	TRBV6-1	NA	TGTACAAGCAAGAGCCTAACAGGGTCCTTTTTGGATGAGCAGTTCTTC	CTSKSLTGSFLDEQFF